These 26 T cell receptor beta chains were sequenced from one sample in a study of blood T cells in healthy people across ages. Sample-barcoded 5' priming and a J-beta primer mix drove a second PCR of about 7 to 12 cycles. TCRdb called the 5' RACE reads again in MiXCR, with one record for every CDR3 protein. The sample shows 1.2 million to 1.5 million distinct CDR3 sequences, around 39% of them seen only once. Material for sequencing was blood. Source of these receptors: a woman aged 18-29 years in good health.

This chain's CDR3 is CASSARDRLGYGYTF. The CDR3 bases are TGTGCCAGCAGCGCCCGGGACAGACTGGGCTATGGCTACACCTTC. This rearrangement joins TRBV13 to TRBJ1-2; 7 bases agree with TRBD1. The germline gives CDR1 PRHDT, CDR2 FYEKMQ (reference sequence). The length of the CDR3 is 15 residues. The V segment lost 5 bases and the J segment 4 bases; nucleotides outside the gene matches: 10.

The V call is TRBV12-3 or TRBV12-4, the J call TRBJ2-3, with D perhaps TRBD1 or TRBD2 (6 bases each). V lost 6 bases and J 2 bases, leaving 12 bases between the germline ends. This CDR3 region has 14 residues. The CDR3 loop is CASRRGLPTDTQYF. CDR3 DNA sequence: TGTGCCAGCAGACGGGGGCTCCCCACAGATACGCAGTATTTT.

The chain employs TRBV6-2 or TRBV6-3 and TRBJ2-7, with 9 bases identical to TRBD2. Germline V gene lookup returns CDR1 MNHEY and CDR2 SVGEGT. The length of the CDR3 is 18 residues. Germline trimming cut 8 bases from V and 2 bases from J; bases unmatched to any gene: 19. Written as DNA, the CDR3 is TGTGCCAGCGCCCCCGAGCAGGGTCTAGCGGGGATCACCTACGAGCAGTACTTC. This translates into CASAPEQGLAGITYEQYF.

The chain links TRBV7-9 to TRBJ2-1, with 9 bases matching TRBD2. V lost 9 bases, J lost 5 bases, and 20 bases stayed unmatched. Looked up from germline, CDR1 is SEHNR and CDR2 is FQNEAQ (reference sequence). The CDR3 is 18 amino acids. The CDR3 DNA sequence: TGTGCCAGTAGCCCCCGAGACCTTAGCGGGAGTCCACACAATGAGCAGTTCTTC. This gives the protein CASSPRDLSGSPHNEQFF.

This chain links TRBV20-1 with TRBJ2-1; no firm D call. V lost 3 bases, J lost 6 bases, and 18 bases lay in between. The CDR3 consists of 15 residues. Germline-derived CDR1 and CDR2 are DFQATT and SNEGSKA (reference sequence). The CDR3 region has the DNA TGCAGTGCTAGTAGGTTTGGGGTAGGCTTCAATGAGCAGTTCTTC. Protein sequence: CSASRFGVGFNEQFF.

This clonotype has more than one count but fewer than ten. The gene calls are TRBV3-1 and TRBJ2-1; TRBD2 matches at 10 bases. Germline loops: CDR1 LGHDT, CDR2 YNNKEL (reference sequence). This CDR3 has 16 residues. The ends lost 4 bases at V and 5 bases at J; junction bases unmatched: 8. The CDR3 reads CASSLKSGGAHNEQFF. The DNA of the CDR3 is TGTGCCAGCAGCCTCAAGAGCGGGGGGGCCCACAATGAGCAGTTCTTC.

This clonotype was seen at least ten times. This chain uses TRBV27 with TRBJ2-1; TRBD2 might be the D (6 bases). The CDR3 length is 14 residues. CDR1 is MNHEY, CDR2 SMNVEV, per germline (reference sequence). Trimming took off 6 bases at V and 9 bases at J, with 18 bases between the two ends. The CDR3 sequence: CASSNHGRGIEQFF. The CDR3 nucleotides read TGTGCCAGCAGCAACCATGGACGCGGGATTGAGCAGTTCTTC.

The chain couples TRBV18 to TRBJ1-4, with D possibly being TRBD1 (5 bases). The CDR3 loop spans 14 amino acids. V shed 6 bases and J shed 6 bases, with 14 bases lying between them. Germline assignment: CDR1 KGHSH and CDR2 LQKENI. Here the CDR3 DNA reads TGTGCCAGCTCCCAGGGAGGACTGGATGAAAAACTGTTTTTT. It specifies CASSQGGLDEKLFF.

The rearrangement uses TRBV5-1 and TRBJ2-6; D not certain. CDR1 and CDR2 from the germline V gene are SGHRS and YFSETQ. Trimming removed 6 bases from V and 0 bases from J, with 10 bases in between. The CDR3 runs to 15 residues. The CDR3 region is CASNPLDSGANVLTF. CDR3 in DNA: TGCGCCAGCAACCCCCTCGACTCTGGGGCCAACGTCCTGACTTTC.

V is TRBV20-1 and J is TRBJ2-3; possibly TRBD2 for D (6 bases). V was shortened by 0 bases and J by 4 bases, with 14 bases between the two germline ends. Germline CDR1 DFQATT, CDR2 SNEGSKA (reference sequence). The CDR3 covers 15 residues. Here the CDR3 reads CSARDAGKGSDTQYF. The CDR3 DNA sequence: TGCAGTGCTAGAGATGCGGGGAAAGGGTCAGATACGCAGTATTTT.

In its sample, this clonotype was seen a few times. The chain carries TRBV4-1 and TRBJ2-2; the D is unclear. V lost 2 bases, J lost 0 bases, and 10 bases lay in between. This CDR3 has 16 residues. Per the germline V gene, CDR1 is MGHRA and CDR2 is YSYEKL. The CDR3 DNA is TGCGCCAGCAGCCAAACGCCCAGATCGAACACCGGGGAGCTGTTTTTT. This gives the protein CASSQTPRSNTGELFF.

This clonotype was counted between two and nine times. The chain links TRBV14 to TRBJ2-5; the match to TRBD2 covers 7 bases. The CDR3 runs 15 residues. CDR1 and CDR2 from the germline V gene are SGHDN and FVKESK. J lost 5 bases, V lost 4 bases, and 10 bases had no gene match. The CDR3: CASSPKKRGGETQYF. CDR3 nucleotide sequence: TGTGCCAGCAGCCCCAAGAAAAGGGGAGGGGAGACCCAGTACTTC.

The chain employs TRBV15 and TRBJ2-1; perhaps TRBD1 as D (6 bases). V lost 0 bases and J 0 bases, leaving 12 bases between the germline ends. The CDR3 loop spans 17 amino acids. Looked up from germline, CDR1 is LNHNV and CDR2 is YYDKDF (reference sequence). For the CDR3, the DNA is TGTGCCACCAGCAGAGATCTGCAGGGGACCTCCTACAATGAGCAGTTCTTC. Amino acids: CATSRDLQGTSYNEQFF.

The CDR3 is CASSLEGQGAEKTQYF. The CDR3, as DNA: TGTGCCAGCAGCTTAGAGGGGCAGGGGGCTGAAAAGACCCAGTACTTC. The chain employs TRBV7-8 and TRBJ2-5; 8 bases are shared with TRBD1. There are 16 residues in the CDR3. J lost 6 bases, V lost 1 base, and 10 bases had no gene match. Per germline, CDR1 SGHVS and CDR2 FQNEAQ.

This clonotype was observed a handful of times. This chain joins TRBV20-1 and TRBJ2-7, with D possibly TRBD1 on 6 matching bases. Germline CDR1 and CDR2: DFQATT and SNEGSKA (reference sequence). V was shortened by 4 bases and J by 3 bases, with 7 bases between the two germline ends. The CDR3 has 11 amino acids. CDR3: CSAMDSYEQYF. In nucleotides, the CDR3 is TGCAGTGCTATGGACAGCTACGAGCAGTACTTC.

This chain links TRBV4-2 with TRBJ2-6, with TRBD2 identical over 7 bases. Germline loops: CDR1 LGHNA, CDR2 YNFKEQ. This CDR3 contains 18 residues. The trim removed 2 bases at V and 4 bases at J, leaving 11 bases unmatched. The CDR3 DNA sequence: TGTGCCAGCAGCCAAAATCTGGGAGGGCGGCCAGGGGCCAACGTCCTGACTTTC. It encodes CASSQNLGGRPGANVLTF.

With respect to this clonotype: Being one base from a much bigger clone, this may be a read error. The chain recombines TRBV2 with TRBJ2-7; unclear D gene. The CDR3 is made up of 11 amino acids. Germline assignment: CDR1 SNHLY and CDR2 FYNNEI. CDR3 region: CDSSEIGEQYF. The CDR3 nucleotides read TGTGACAGCAGTGAGATCGGCGAGCAGTACTTC.

This clonotype has ten or more counts. The V call is TRBV7-9, the J call TRBJ1-2; D remains unclear. Per germline, CDR1 SEHNR and CDR2 FQNEAQ (reference sequence). The length of the CDR3 is 12 residues. Deletions cut 3 bases from V and 1 base from J, with 3 bases between. Here the CDR3 reads CASSLDNYGYTF. The CDR3 DNA reads as TGTGCCAGCAGCTTGGATAACTATGGCTACACCTTC.

Ten or more counts support this clonotype. This rearrangement joins TRBV12-3 or TRBV12-4 to TRBJ2-3, with D perhaps matching TRBD2 (5 bases). CDR3 length: 14 residues. V was trimmed by 4 bases and J by 4 bases, leaving 12 bases between them. Here the CDR3 reads CASSYRARADTQYF. The CDR3 coding sequence is TGTGCCAGCAGTTACCGGGCGCGGGCAGATACGCAGTATTTT.

About this clonotype: One junction end disagrees with the germline gene, perhaps due to a read error. The CDR3 nucleotides are TGCGCCAGCAGCCCAGGGTCGCGCACCGGGGAGCTGTTTTTT. Protein product: CASSPGSRTGELFF. The chain links TRBV12-3 or TRBV12-4 to TRBJ2-2; D perhaps matches TRBD1 (5 bases). The CDR3 covers 14 residues.

This chain connects TRBV6-1 to TRBJ2-2, with TRBD1 matching over 9 bases. The CDR3 extends over 18 amino acids. Germline CDR1 MNHNS, CDR2 SASEGT. Germline trimming cut 5 bases from V and 2 bases from J; bases unmatched to any gene: 12. The CDR3 bases are TGTGCCAGCAGTAATCCACAGGGGGCTATAGAAAACACCGGGGAGCTGTTTTTT. This sequence encodes CASSNPQGAIENTGELFF.

V and J are TRBV7-2 and TRBJ2-1; tentative D call: TRBD2 (7 bases). V shed 10 bases and J shed 1 base, with 14 bases lying between them. Looked up from germline, CDR1 is SGHTA and CDR2 is FQGNSA. CDR3 size: 14 residues. CDR3 region: CATVGGASYNEQFF. The CDR3 DNA is TGTGCCACCGTGGGGGGGGCTTCCTACAATGAGCAGTTCTTC. The complete variable domain, with remaining parts taken from reference TRBV7-2 and TRBJ2-1, reads GAGVSQSPSNKVTEKGKDVELRCDPISGHTALYWYRQSLGQGLEFLIYFQGNSAPDKSGLPSDRFSAERTGGSVSTLTIQRTQQEDSAVYLCATVGGASYNEQFFGPGTRLTVL.

This clonotype occurred a few times. The V and J genes are TRBV20-1 and TRBJ2-7; tentatively, D is TRBD2 (6 bases). Trimming removed 6 bases from V and 5 bases from J, with 11 bases in between. The germline V gene has CDR1 DFQATT and CDR2 SNEGSKA (reference sequence). The CDR3 length is 11 residues. CDR3 coding DNA: TGCAGTGCACCGGAGGGGCACGAGCAGTACTTC. Encoded protein: CSAPEGHEQYF.

This clonotype was seen more than once but under ten times. V and J are TRBV30 and TRBJ2-4; the match to TRBD2 covers 7 bases. V was pared by 4 bases and J by 13 bases, with 19 bases of the junction left unmatched. CDR1 is GTSNPN and CDR2 is SVGIG in the germline V gene (reference sequence). The CDR3 runs to 15 residues. The CDR3 sequence is CAWIPEPGTILVQYF. The CDR3 bases are TGTGCCTGGATACCAGAACCCGGGACTATATTGGTGCAGTACTTC.

This clonotype was found a few times. The chain combines TRBV3-1 with TRBJ2-7, with 8 bases that match TRBD2. From germline, CDR1 is LGHDT and CDR2 YNNKEL (reference sequence). This CDR3 spans 15 amino acids. Trimming at V came to 2 bases and at J to 4 bases, leaving 7 bases not matched to a gene. The DNA of the CDR3 is TGTGCCAGCAGCCAACGGTCAGCGGGAGTTTACGAGCAGTACTTC. Translated: CASSQRSAGVYEQYF.

V and J are TRBV2 and TRBJ1-1; D remains ambiguous. Trimming took 4 bases from V and 11 from J, leaving 17 bases between them. The CDR3 is made up of 13 amino acids. Germline CDR1 SNHLY, CDR2 FYNNEI. The CDR3 nucleotides are TGTGCCAGCAGTGTCCAGGTTATTACGGTGGCTTTCTTT. It translates to CASSVQVITVAFF.